A selection of T cell receptor beta chains follows, all from one sample in a study of technical replicates of blood from a handful of donors. Sequencing used immunoSEQ multiplex PCR; TCRdb keeps in-frame clones, though not all of them. The sample carries roughly 72,000 clones, about 92% recorded once. Sample: T cells isolated from PBMCs. These receptor sequences come from a human donor in good health. Both conserved end residues are trimmed from each CDR3. Each record gives: V gene, CDR3 length, J gene, CDR3 protein.

TRBV7-3,11,TRBJ2-3,ASSVAVTDTQY
TRBV29-1,9,TRBJ2-5,SVAFGETQY
TRBV27,12,TRBJ2-1,ASSANRGQGEQF
TRBV29-1,10,TRBJ1-2,SVGTGGAGYT
TRBV25-1,14,TRBJ2-1,ASSIHRGSSYNEQF
TRBV19,15,TRBJ1-1,ASRGWDLQGAWTEAF
TRBV7-8,13,TRBJ1-1,ASSLLRGLESEAF
TRBV6-5,10,TRBJ1-3,ASKGDGNTIY
TRBV7-9,10,TRBJ1-1,ASSTGGTEAF
TRBV30,12,TRBJ2-7,AWSPGEPKDEQY
TRBV27,11,TRBJ2-7,ASSPHARYEQY
TRBV19,13,TRBJ2-1,ASSSLGTGTFEQF
TRBV4-3,13,TRBJ1-3,ASSSRVGSGNTIY
TRBV5-1,12,TRBJ1-1,ASSLAGTGERAF
TRBV29-1,10,TRBJ2-3,SVASGTDTQY
TRBV19,13,TRBJ1-5,AASRDRDPHQPQH
TRBV5-1,12,TRBJ2-3,ASSIGGDPDTQY
TRBV21-1,13,TRBJ2-7,ASSKEVWREYEQY
TRBV9,10,TRBJ1-2,ASSFSFYGYT
TRBV9,13,TRBJ2-2,ASSVGLAETGELF
TRBV4-3,13,TRBJ2-2,ASSQGTGGPGELF
TRBV6-5,10,TRBJ2-1,ASSFPNNEQF
TRBV5-1,11,TRBJ2-7,ASSEGLAYEQY
TRBV10-3,11,TRBJ1-2,AILPDRMIGYT
TRBV7-9,12,TRBJ2-7,ASCKGGFSYEQY
TRBV28,10,TRBJ2-1,ASSLFFDEQF
TRBV5-1,13,TRBJ1-5,ASSLWGERDQPQH
TRBV7-9,14,TRBJ2-3,ASRPIGGIPGDTQY
TRBV7-9,14,TRBJ1-4,ASSGTGLPTNEKLF
TRBV27,12,TRBJ2-2,ASSPIGNTGELF
TRBV9,11,TRBJ2-5,ASSGDRRETQY
TRBV19,16,TRBJ2-3,ASSIDRGGLAGGDTQY
TRBV6-5,13,TRBJ1-3,ASSYSWDSRNTIY
TRBV10-2,12,TRBJ2-3,ASMVAGGSDTQY
TRBV9,12,TRBJ2-4,ASSVGLAKNIQY
TRBV27,13,TRBJ2-7,ASSLRGQSSYEQY
TRBV5-1,18,TRBJ2-1,ASSRTTPYPFSSSYNEQF
TRBV11-3,11,TRBJ2-7,ASSPGGLLEQY
TRBV28,10,TRBJ1-2,ASSYGTYGYT
TRBV10-3,10,TRBJ1-1,ATNQEDRKAF
TRBV7-9,11,TRBJ2-5,ASSASGAETQY
TRBV9,11,TRBJ1-1,ASSAEAYTEAF